This TCR beta chain was identified during a study of cytomegalovirus exposure and HLA in healthy donors. Study-wide points: Earlier results showed most TCR beta V segments being productive about 87% or about 30% of the time. When a later analysis was performed, an Asian-associated ancestry cluster reportedly had fewer N-insertions than the roughly 700-donor mean. At a 0.05 false discovery rate, a later analysis found approximately 17,000 TCR beta sequences to be associated with HLA alleles.

In nominal health when sampled, donors likely had unrecorded immune exposures nonetheless. Germline assignment: CDR1 MDHEN and CDR2 SYDVKM. The CDR3 has 13 amino acids. Trimming left V 2 bases short and J 4 bases short, with 8 bases between. 60 Vbeta and 13 Jbeta primers were used in PCR. The repertoire was sequenced with immunoSEQ multiplex PCR; TCRdb's copy has only in-frame clones and lacks some. The data show some 140,000 clones, around 79% seen once. A note on this clone: No antigen is known for it.

Specimen: PBMCs. This chain connects TRBV28 to TRBJ1-1; D unresolved. The origin of this receptor is a man under 40 in good health and CMV-seropositive. As DNA, the CDR3 is TGTGCCAGCAGTTTACAACGGGGCACTGAAGCTTTCTTT. Amino acid sequence: CASSLQRGTEAFF.